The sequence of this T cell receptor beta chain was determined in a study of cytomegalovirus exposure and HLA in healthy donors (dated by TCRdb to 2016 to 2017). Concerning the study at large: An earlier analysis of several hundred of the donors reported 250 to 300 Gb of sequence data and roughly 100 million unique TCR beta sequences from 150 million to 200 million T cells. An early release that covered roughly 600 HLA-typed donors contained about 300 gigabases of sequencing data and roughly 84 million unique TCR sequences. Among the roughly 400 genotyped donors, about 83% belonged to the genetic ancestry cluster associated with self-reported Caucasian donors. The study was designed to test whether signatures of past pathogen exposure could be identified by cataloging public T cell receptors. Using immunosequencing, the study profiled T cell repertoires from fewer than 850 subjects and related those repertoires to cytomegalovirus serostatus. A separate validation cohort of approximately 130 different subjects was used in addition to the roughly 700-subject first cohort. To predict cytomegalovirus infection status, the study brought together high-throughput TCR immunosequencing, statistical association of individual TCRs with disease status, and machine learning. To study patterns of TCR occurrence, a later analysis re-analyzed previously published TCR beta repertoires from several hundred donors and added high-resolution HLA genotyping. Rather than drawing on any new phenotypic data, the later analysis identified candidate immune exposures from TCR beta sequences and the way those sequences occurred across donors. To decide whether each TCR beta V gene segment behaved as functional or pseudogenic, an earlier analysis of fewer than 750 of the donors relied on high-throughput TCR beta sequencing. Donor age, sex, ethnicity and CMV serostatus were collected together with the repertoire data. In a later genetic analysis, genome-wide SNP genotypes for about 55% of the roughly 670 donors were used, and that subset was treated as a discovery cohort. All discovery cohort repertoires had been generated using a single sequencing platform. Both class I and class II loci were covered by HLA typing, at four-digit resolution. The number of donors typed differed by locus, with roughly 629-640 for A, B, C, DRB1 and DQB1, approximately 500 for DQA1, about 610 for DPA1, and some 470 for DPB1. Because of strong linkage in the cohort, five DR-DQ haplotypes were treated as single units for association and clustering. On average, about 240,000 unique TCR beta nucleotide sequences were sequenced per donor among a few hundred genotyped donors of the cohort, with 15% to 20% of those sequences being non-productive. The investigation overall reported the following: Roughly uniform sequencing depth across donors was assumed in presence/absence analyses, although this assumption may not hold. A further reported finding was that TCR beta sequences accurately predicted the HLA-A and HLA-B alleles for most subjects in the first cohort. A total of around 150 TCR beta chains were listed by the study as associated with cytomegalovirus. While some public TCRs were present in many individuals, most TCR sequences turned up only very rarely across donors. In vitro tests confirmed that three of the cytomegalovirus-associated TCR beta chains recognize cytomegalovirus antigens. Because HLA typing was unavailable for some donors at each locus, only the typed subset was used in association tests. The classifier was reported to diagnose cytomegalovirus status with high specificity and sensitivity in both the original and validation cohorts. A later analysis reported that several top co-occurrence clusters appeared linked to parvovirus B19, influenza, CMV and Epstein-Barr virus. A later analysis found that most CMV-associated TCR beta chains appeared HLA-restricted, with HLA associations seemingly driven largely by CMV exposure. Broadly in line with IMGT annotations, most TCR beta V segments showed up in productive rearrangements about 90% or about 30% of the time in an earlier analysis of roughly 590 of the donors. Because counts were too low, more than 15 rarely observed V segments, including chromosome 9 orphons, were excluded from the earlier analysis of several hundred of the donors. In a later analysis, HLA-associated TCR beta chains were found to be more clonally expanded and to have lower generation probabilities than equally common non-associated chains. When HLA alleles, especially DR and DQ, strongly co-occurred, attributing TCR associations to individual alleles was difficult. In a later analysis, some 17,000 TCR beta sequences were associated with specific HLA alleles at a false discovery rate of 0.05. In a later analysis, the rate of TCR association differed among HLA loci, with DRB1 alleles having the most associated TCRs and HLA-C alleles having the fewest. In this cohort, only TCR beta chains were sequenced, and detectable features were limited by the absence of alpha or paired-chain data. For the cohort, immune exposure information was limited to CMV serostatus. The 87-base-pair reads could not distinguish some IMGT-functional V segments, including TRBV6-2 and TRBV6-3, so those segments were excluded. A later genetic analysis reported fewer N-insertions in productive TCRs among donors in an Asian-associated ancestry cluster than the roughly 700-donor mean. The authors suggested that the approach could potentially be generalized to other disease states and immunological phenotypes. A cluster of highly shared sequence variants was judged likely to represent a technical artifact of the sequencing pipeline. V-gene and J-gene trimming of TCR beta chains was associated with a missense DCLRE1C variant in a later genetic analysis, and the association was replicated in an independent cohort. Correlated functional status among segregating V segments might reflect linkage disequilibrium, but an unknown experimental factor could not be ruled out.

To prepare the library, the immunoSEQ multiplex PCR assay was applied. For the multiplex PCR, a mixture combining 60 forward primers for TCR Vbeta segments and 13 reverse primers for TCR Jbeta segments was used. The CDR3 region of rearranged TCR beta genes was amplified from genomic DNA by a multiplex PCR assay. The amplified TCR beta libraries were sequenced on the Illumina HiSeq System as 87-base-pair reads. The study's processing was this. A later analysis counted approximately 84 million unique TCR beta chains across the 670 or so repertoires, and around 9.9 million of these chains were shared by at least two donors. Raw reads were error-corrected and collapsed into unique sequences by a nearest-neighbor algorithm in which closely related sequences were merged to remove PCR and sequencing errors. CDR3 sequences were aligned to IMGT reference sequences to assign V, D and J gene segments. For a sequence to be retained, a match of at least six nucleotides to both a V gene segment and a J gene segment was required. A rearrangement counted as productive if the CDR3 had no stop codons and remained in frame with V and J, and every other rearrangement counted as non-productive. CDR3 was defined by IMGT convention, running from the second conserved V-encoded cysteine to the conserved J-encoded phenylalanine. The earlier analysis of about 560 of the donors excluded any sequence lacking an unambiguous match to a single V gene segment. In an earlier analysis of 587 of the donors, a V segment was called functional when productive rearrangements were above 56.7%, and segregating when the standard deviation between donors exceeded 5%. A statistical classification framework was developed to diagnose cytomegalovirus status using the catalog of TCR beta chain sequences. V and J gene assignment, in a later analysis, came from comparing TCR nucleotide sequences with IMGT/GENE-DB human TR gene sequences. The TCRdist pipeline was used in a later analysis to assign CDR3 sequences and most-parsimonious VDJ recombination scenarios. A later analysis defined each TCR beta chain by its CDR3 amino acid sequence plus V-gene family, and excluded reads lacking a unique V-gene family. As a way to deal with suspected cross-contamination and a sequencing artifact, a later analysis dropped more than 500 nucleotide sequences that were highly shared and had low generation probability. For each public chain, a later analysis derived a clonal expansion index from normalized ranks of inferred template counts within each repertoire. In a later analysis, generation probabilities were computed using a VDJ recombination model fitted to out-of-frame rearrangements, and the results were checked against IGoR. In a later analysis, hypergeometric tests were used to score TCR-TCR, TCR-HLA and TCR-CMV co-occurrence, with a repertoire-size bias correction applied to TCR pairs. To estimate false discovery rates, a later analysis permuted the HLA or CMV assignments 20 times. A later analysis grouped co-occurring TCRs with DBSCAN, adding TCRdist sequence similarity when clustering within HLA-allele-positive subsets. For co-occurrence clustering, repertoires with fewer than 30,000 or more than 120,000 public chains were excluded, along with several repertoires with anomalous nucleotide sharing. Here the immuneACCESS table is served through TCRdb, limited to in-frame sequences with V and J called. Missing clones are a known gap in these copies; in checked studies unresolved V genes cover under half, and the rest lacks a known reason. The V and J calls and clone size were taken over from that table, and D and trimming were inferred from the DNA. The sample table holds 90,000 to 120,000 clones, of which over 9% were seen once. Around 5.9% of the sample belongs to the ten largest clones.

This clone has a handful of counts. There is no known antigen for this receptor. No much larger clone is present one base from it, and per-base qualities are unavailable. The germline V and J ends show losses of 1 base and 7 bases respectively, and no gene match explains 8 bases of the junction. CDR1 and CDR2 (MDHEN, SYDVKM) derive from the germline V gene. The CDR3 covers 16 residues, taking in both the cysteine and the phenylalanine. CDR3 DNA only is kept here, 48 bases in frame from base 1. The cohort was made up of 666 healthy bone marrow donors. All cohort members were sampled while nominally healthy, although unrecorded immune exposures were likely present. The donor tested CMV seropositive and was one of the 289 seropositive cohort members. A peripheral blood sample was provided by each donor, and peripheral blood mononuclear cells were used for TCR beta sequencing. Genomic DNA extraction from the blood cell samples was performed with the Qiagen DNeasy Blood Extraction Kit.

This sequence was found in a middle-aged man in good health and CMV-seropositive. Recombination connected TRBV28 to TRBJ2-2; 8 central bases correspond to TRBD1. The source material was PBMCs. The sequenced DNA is TGTGCCAGCAGTTTATTTTGGACAGGGCGAGTCGGGGAGCTGTTTTTT. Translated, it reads CASSLFWTGRVGELFF.